This is a list of T cell receptor beta chains from one sample in a study of Ad26.COV2.S vaccination and SARS-CoV-2 variants. The protocol was immunoSEQ multiplex PCR, while the TCRdb copy is restricted to in-frame clones and leaves out a portion. The repertoire consists of around 420,000 clones, with 70% to 90% occurring once and the leading ten covering roughly 4%. The source material was peripheral blood, sampled in a trial of Ad26.COV2.S vaccine versus placebo. Receptor source: a person aged 18-65 years who received the Ad26.COV2.S COVID-19 vaccine or a placebo. CDR3s include the opening cysteine and the closing phenylalanine or tryptophan. The D gene is left open where the match is weak. Only part of the rows carry a size: once, few, many, or a class if the clone is expanded.

clone size: .; J gene: TRBJ1-1; V gene: TRBV19; D gene: .; CDR3 DNA: TGTGCCAGTAGTATATCCAGGAGCGACACTGAAGCTTTCTTT; CDR3 protein: CASSISRSDTEAFF
clone size: .; J gene: TRBJ2-2; V gene: TRBV6-6; D gene: .; CDR3 DNA: TGTGCCAGCCCCCAGTTGCCGGACACCGGGGAGCTGTTTTTT; CDR3 protein: CASPQLPDTGELFF
clone size: .; J gene: TRBJ2-7; V gene: TRBV27; D gene: .; CDR3 DNA: TGTGCCAGCAAGGGCCAGCCCTACGAGCAGTACTTC; CDR3 protein: CASKGQPYEQYF
clone size: .; J gene: TRBJ1-4; V gene: TRBV9; D gene: .; CDR3 DNA: TGTGCCAGCAGCGTCCTCCAGGGTGGGAGTGAAAAACTGTTTTTT; CDR3 protein: CASSVLQGGSEKLFF
clone size: .; J gene: TRBJ2-1; V gene: TRBV10-3; D gene: .; CDR3 DNA: TGTGCCATCAGGGCGTCCGGCAATGAGCAGTTCTTC; CDR3 protein: CAIRASGNEQFF
clone size: few; J gene: TRBJ1-5; V gene: TRBV12-2; D gene: .; CDR3 DNA: TGTGCAAGTCGCTTAAAACCCCGGACCCGCAATCAGCCCCAGCATTTT; CDR3 protein: CASRLKPRTRNQPQHF
clone size: .; J gene: TRBJ2-7; V gene: TRBV27; D gene: TRBD1; CDR3 DNA: TGTGCCAGCAGTCCCTCGGACAGGGTCCACGAGCAGTACTTC; CDR3 protein: CASSPSDRVHEQYF
clone size: .; J gene: TRBJ2-7; V gene: TRBV7-6; D gene: .; CDR3 DNA: TGTGCCAGCAGCGCCCTCGGCTTTGAGCAGTACTTC; CDR3 protein: CASSALGFEQYF
clone size: .; J gene: TRBJ1-3; V gene: TRBV4-3; D gene: .; CDR3 DNA: TGCGCCAGCAGCCAAGATCGAGAACCCCCGGGCACCATATATTTT; CDR3 protein: CASSQDREPPGTIYF
clone size: .; J gene: TRBJ1-2; V gene: TRBV6-5; D gene: .; CDR3 DNA: TGTGCCCGCAGTCGGGGGGGGGTGGCTTACTATGGCTACACCTTC; CDR3 protein: CARSRGGVAYYGYTF
clone size: .; J gene: TRBJ1-4; V gene: TRBV7-2; D gene: .; CDR3 DNA: TGTGCCAGCAGCTTCCTGGGGACGAATAATGAAAAACTGTTTTTT; CDR3 protein: CASSFLGTNNEKLFF
clone size: .; J gene: TRBJ2-1; V gene: TRBV10-2; D gene: TRBD2; CDR3 DNA: TGCGCCAGCAGTGACTTTGCGGGGGGGGGATACAATGAGCAGTTCTTC; CDR3 protein: CASSDFAGGGYNEQFF
clone size: .; J gene: TRBJ2-3; V gene: TRBV28; D gene: .; CDR3 DNA: TGTGCCAGCAGTCCCCCGGGGGGCCTTAAAGATACGCAGTATTTT; CDR3 protein: CASSPPGGLKDTQYF
clone size: .; J gene: TRBJ2-7; V gene: TRBV28; D gene: .; CDR3 DNA: TGTGCCAGCAGTTACCTTGTACCAGGGGTAAAGGGCGAGCAGTACTTC; CDR3 protein: CASSYLVPGVKGEQYF
clone size: .; J gene: TRBJ1-1; V gene: TRBV5-6; D gene: .; CDR3 DNA: TGTGCCAGCAGCGTCCGCGGAAACACTGAAGCTTTCTTT; CDR3 protein: CASSVRGNTEAFF
clone size: .; J gene: TRBJ2-7; V gene: TRBV6-4; D gene: .; CDR3 DNA: TGTGCCAGCTTCCGTCCCCCGGACTACGAGCAGTACTTC; CDR3 protein: CASFRPPDYEQYF
clone size: .; J gene: TRBJ1-5; V gene: TRBV24-1; D gene: TRBD1; CDR3 DNA: TGTGCCACCAGCACAGGGGGCTACGGTCAGCCCCAGCATTTT; CDR3 protein: CATSTGGYGQPQHF
clone size: .; J gene: TRBJ2-3; V gene: TRBV7-2; D gene: TRBD2; CDR3 DNA: TGTGCCAGCAGCAACTTCCCCGGGACTAGCGGGAGCACAGATACGCAGTATTTT; CDR3 protein: CASSNFPGTSGSTDTQYF
clone size: .; J gene: TRBJ1-4; V gene: TRBV2; D gene: .; CDR3 DNA: TGTGCCAGCGTGCGAGATTGGGGTGAAAAACTGTTTTTT; CDR3 protein: CASVRDWGEKLFF
clone size: .; J gene: TRBJ2-1; V gene: TRBV27; D gene: .; CDR3 DNA: TGTGCCAGCAGTTCCCGAATGAAAAAGGAGTCCTCCTACAATGAGCAGTTCTTC; CDR3 protein: CASSSRMKKESSYNEQFF
clone size: .; J gene: TRBJ2-7; V gene: TRBV3-1/TRBV3-2; D gene: TRBD2; CDR3 DNA: TGTGCCAGCAGCAAGGGACTAGCTGAAGCCTACGAGCAGTACTTC; CDR3 protein: CASSKGLAEAYEQYF
clone size: .; J gene: TRBJ1-5; V gene: TRBV4-1; D gene: TRBD1; CDR3 DNA: TGCGCCAGCAGCCAACACGACAGGGTCGGGGGGCCCCAGCATTTT; CDR3 protein: CASSQHDRVGGPQHF
clone size: .; J gene: TRBJ1-2; V gene: TRBV29-1; D gene: TRBD1; CDR3 DNA: TGCAGCGTTGCCCACTCAGGGGGCAATGGCTACACCTTC; CDR3 protein: CSVAHSGGNGYTF
clone size: once; J gene: TRBJ2-5; V gene: TRBV15; D gene: .; CDR3 DNA: TGTGCCACCAGCAGAGCCCCGACTCGGGGGATGGCCCAGTACTTC; CDR3 protein: CATSRAPTRGMAQYF
clone size: once; J gene: TRBJ2-7; V gene: TRBV4-3; D gene: TRBD1; CDR3 DNA: TGCGCCAGCAGCCAAGCCCCGGACAGGAACTACGAGCAGTACTTC; CDR3 protein: CASSQAPDRNYEQYF
clone size: .; J gene: TRBJ2-7; V gene: TRBV5-1; D gene: TRBD1; CDR3 DNA: TGCGCCAGCAGCTTGAAAGTGGGACAGGGGGTCTCCTACGAGCAGTACTTC; CDR3 protein: CASSLKVGQGVSYEQYF
clone size: .; J gene: TRBJ1-1; V gene: TRBV11-2; D gene: .; CDR3 DNA: TGTGCCAGCAGCTTAGGCATGAACACTGAAGCTTTCTTT; CDR3 protein: CASSLGMNTEAFF
clone size: once; J gene: TRBJ1-1; V gene: TRBV19; D gene: .; CDR3 DNA: TGTGCCACCAAAACGCATGAAGCTTTCTTT; CDR3 protein: CATKTHEAFF
clone size: .; J gene: TRBJ1-4; V gene: TRBV4-1; D gene: .; CDR3 DNA: TGCGCCAGCAGCGTCGACAGCCTTAATGAAAAACTGTTTTTT; CDR3 protein: CASSVDSLNEKLFF
clone size: .; J gene: TRBJ1-4; V gene: TRBV28; D gene: .; CDR3 DNA: TGTGCCAGCAGTTTAGGAGCGGGGATTATGGAAAAACTGTTTTTT; CDR3 protein: CASSLGAGIMEKLFF
clone size: .; J gene: TRBJ2-1; V gene: TRBV15; D gene: .; CDR3 DNA: TGTGCCACCAGCAGAGAAGGCGCATCCTACAATGAGCAGTTCTTC; CDR3 protein: CATSREGASYNEQFF
clone size: .; J gene: TRBJ1-2; V gene: TRBV27; D gene: .; CDR3 DNA: TGTGCCAGCAGTGCCCGTACAGGGTTCTATGGCTACACCTTC; CDR3 protein: CASSARTGFYGYTF